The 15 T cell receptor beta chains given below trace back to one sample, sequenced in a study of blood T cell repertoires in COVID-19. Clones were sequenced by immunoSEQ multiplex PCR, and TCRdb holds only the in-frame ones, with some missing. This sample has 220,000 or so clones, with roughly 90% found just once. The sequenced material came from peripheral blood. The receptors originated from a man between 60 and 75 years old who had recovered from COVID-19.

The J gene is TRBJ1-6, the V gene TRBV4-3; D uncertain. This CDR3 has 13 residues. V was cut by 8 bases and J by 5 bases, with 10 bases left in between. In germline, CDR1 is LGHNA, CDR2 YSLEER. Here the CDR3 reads CASRVKDNSPLHF. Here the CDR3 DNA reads TGCGCCAGCCGGGTTAAGGATAATTCACCCCTCCACTTT.

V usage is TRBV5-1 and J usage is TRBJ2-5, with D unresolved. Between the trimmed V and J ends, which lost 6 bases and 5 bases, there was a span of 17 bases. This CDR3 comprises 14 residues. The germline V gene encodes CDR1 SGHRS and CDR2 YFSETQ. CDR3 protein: CASTLSNIRETQYF. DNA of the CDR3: TGCGCCAGCACCCTTAGCAATATTAGGGAGACCCAGTACTTC.

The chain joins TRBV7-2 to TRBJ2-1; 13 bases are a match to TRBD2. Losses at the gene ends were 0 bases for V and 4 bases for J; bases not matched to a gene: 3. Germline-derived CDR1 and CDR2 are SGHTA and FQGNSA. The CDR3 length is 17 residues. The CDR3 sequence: CASSLALLAGGYNEQFF. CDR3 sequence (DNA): TGTGCCAGCAGCTTAGCCCTACTAGCGGGGGGGTACAATGAGCAGTTCTTC.

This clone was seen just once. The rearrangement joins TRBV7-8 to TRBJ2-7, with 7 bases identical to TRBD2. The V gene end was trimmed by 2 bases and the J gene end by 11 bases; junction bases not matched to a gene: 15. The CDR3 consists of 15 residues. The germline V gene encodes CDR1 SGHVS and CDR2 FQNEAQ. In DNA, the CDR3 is TGTGCCAGCAGCTTACTGGGGCTAGCGGACCCGGAGAAGTACTTC. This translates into CASSLLGLADPEKYF.

The CDR3 is CASSQAGGGRVQFF. The CDR3 DNA reads as TGTGCCAGCAGCCAAGCCGGGGGGGGTAGGGTGCAGTTCTTC. J is TRBJ2-1 and V is TRBV3-1 (or the pseudogene TRBV3-2); 8 bases agree with TRBD2. This CDR3 has 14 residues. CDR1 and CDR2 (germline): LGHDT, YNNKEL (reference sequence). Unmatched junction bases numbered 8, after V lost 1 base and J lost 12 bases.

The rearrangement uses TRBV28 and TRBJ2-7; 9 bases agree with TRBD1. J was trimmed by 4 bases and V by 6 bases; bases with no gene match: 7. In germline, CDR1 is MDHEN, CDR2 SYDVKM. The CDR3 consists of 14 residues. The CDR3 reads CASSLPGQGYEQYF. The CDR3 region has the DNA TGTGCCAGCAGCCTACCGGGACAGGGTTACGAGCAGTACTTC.

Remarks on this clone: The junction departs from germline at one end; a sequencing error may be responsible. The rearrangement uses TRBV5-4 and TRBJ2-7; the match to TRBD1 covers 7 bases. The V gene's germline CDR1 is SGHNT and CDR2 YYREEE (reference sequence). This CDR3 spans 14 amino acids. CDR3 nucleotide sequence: TGTGCCAGCAGCTGGGAGACAGGGTCAAACGAGCAGTATTTC. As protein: CASSWETGSNEQYF.

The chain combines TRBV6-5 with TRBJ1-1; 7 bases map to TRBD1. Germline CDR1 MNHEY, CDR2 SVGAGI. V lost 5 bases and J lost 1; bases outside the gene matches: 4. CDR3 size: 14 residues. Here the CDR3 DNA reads TGTGCCAGCAGTACCCGGACAGGGAACACTGAAGCTTTCTTT. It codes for CASSTRTGNTEAFF.

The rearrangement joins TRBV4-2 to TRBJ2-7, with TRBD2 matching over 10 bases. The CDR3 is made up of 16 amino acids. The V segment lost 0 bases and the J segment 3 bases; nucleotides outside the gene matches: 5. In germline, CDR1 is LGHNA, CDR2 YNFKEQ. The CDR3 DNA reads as TGTGCCAGCAGCCAAGAAGGGACTAGCGACAACTACGAGCAGTACTTC. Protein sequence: CASSQEGTSDNYEQYF.

CDR3 DNA sequence: TGTGCCAGCAGCTTGGCCGGGCAGGGCCCAGATACGCAGTATTTT. Translating gives CASSLAGQGPDTQYF. The chain links TRBV5-5 to TRBJ2-3; possible D gene TRBD1, 5 bases. This CDR3 has 15 amino acids. Trimming took 0 bases from V and 4 from J, leaving 12 bases between them. The germline V gene has CDR1 SGHKS and CDR2 YYEKEE (reference sequence).

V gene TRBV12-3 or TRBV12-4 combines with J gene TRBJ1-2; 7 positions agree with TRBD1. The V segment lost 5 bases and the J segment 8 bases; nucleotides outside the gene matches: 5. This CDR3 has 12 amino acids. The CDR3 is CASSHRGGGYTF. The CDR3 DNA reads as TGTGCCAGCAGTCACAGGGGTGGCGGCTACACCTTC.

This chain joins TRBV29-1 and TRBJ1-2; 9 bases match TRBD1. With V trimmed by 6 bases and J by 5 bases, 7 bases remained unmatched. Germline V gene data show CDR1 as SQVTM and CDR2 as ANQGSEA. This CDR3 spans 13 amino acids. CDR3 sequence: CSVPGTGNYGYTF. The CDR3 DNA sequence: TGCAGCGTACCCGGGACAGGGAATTATGGCTACACCTTC. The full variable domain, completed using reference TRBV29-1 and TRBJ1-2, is SAVISQKPSRDICQRGTSLTIQCQVDSQVTMMFWYRQQPGQSLTLIATANQGSEATYESGFVIDKFPISRPNLTFSTLTVSNMSPEDSSIYLCSVPGTGNYGYTFGSGTRLTVV.

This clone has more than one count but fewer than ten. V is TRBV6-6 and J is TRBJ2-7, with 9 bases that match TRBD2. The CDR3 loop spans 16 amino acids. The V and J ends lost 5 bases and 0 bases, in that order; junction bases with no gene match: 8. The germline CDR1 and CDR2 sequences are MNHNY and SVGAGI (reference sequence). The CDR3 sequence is CASSRRAGGYSYEQYF. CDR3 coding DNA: TGTGCCAGCAGTAGACGAGCGGGAGGTTACTCCTACGAGCAGTACTTC.

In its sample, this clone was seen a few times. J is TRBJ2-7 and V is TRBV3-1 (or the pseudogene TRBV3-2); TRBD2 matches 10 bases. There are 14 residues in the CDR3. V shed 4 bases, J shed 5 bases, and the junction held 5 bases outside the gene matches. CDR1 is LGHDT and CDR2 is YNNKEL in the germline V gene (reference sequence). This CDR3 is CASSLAGGTHEQYF. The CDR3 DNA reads TGTGCCAGCAGCCTAGCGGGAGGAACCCACGAGCAGTACTTC.

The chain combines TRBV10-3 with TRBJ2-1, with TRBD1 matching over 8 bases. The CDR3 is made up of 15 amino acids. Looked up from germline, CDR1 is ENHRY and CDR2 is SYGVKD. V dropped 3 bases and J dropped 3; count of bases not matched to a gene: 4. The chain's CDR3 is CAISESRGLYNEQFF. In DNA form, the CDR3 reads TGTGCCATCAGTGAAAGCAGGGGGCTCTACAATGAGCAGTTCTTC.